Reported below is one T cell receptor (beta chain). Antigen unknown. The data stem from a study of T-cell reconstitution after alpha-beta-depleted transplantation in children. Study findings and constraints: Reportedly, only several hundred clones from non-depleted graft cells drove alpha-beta T-cell counts at about two months. Fresh T-cell production supplied most of the T-cell counts and diversity seen one year after transplant. The high TCRbeta diversity at day 60 in some patients came from surviving recipient T cells and thymic progenitors.

The germline V gene encodes CDR1 SGHAT and CDR2 FQNNGV. The CDR3 runs to 13 residues. The ends were cut back, 2 bases at V and 5 bases at J, with 9 bases in the middle. It was with unique molecular identifiers that the TCRbeta library was prepared. MiXCR, applied by TCRdb to the PCR reads, yields one record per CDR3 protein. The sample lists approximately 82,000 distinct CDR3 sequences; 15% to 18% were seen once. The chain couples TRBV11-2 to TRBJ1-1, with D possibly matching TRBD1 (5 bases). The receptor comes from a male patient under 10 years old who had a stem cell transplant for acute lymphoblastic leukemia, so the T cells may come from the graft donor. Sequenced material: PBMCs, mostly from graft donor cells, taken 180 days after TCRalphabeta/CD19-depleted stem cell transplant. DNA of the CDR3: TGTGCCAGCAGCTTATTGGGGGGGACTGAAGCTTTCTTT. Translated: CASSLLGGTEAFF. Variable domain in full (rest from reference TRBV11-2 and TRBJ1-1): EAGVAQSPRYKIIEKRQSVAFWCNPISGHATLYWYQQILGQGPKLLIQFQNNGVVDDSQLPKDRFSAERLKGVDSTLKIQPAKLEDSAVYLCASSLLGGTEAFFGQGTRLTVV.